This entry concerns a single TCR beta chain. In the original processing: Amplification from reference gene primers served as the basis for estimated nucleated cell counts. Assay used: immunoSEQ multiplex PCR; TCRdb lists only in-frame clones, some missing. The V and J calls and clone size come from that table; D and trimming were worked out from the DNA. The repertoire holds fewer than 250,000 clones, with approximately 84% as singletons. This sample stems from a study of blood T cell repertoires in COVID-19. Study context: Researchers got acute and convalescent COVID-19 samples from the United States, Italy and Spain. Sources were T cells, B-cell-depleted T cells, or PBMCs; the material itself was cDNA or gDNA.

Germline V gives CDR1 MDHEN, CDR2 SYDVKM. The CDR3 contains 14 residues. V lost 5 bases and J lost 8; bases outside the gene matches: 8. The chain has TRBV28 and TRBJ1-4, with TRBD1 identical over 7 bases. The sequence came from a woman aged 45 to 65 with active or convalescent COVID-19. Source material: peripheral blood. The CDR3 region has the DNA TGTGCCAGCAGTGGGACAGTCCGACTGGAAAAACTGTTTTTT. This encodes CASSGTVRLEKLFF. Filled out from reference TRBV28 and TRBJ1-4, the complete variable domain reads DVKVTQSSRYLVKRTGEKVFLECVQDMDHENMFWYRQDPGLGLRLIYFSYDVKMKEKGDIPEGYSVSREKKERFSLILESASTNQTSMYLCASSGTVRLEKLFFGSGTQLSVL.